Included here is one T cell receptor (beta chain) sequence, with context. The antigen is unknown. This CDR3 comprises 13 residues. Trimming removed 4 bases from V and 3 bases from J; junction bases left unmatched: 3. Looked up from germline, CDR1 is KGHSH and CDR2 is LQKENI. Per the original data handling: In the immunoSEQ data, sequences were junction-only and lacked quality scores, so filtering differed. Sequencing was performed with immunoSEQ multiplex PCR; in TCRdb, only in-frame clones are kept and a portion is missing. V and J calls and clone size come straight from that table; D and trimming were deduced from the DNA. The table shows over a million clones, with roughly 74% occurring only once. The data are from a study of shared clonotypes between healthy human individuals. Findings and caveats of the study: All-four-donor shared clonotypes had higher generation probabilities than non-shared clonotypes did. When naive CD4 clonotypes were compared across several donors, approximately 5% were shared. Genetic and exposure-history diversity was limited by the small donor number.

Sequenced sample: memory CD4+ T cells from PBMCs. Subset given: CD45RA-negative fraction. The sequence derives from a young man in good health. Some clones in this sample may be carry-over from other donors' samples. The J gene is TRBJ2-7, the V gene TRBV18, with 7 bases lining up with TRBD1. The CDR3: CASSRTGDYEQYF. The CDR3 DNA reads TGTGCCAGCTCACGGACAGGAGACTACGAGCAGTACTTC.